The next 22 T cell receptor beta chains were all read from a single sample in a study of blood T cell repertoires in COVID-19. Assay: immunoSEQ multiplex PCR; the TCRdb copy retains only in-frame clones and omits some. The sample consists of some 270,000 clones, about 89% of them appearing once. What was sequenced was peripheral blood. These receptors all stem from a man aged 40-49 years with active or convalescent COVID-19.

This clone was seen just once. This chain connects TRBV27 to TRBJ2-6, with no clear D. CDR3 length: 14 amino acids. The V and J ends lost 6 bases and 1 base respectively, with 7 bases between them. Germline CDR1 reads MNHEY; CDR2 reads SMNVEV (reference sequence). CDR3 amino acids: CASSEHSGANVLTF. In nucleotides, the CDR3 is TGTGCCAGCAGCGAACATTCTGGGGCCAACGTCCTGACTTTC. The variable domain in full, completed from reference TRBV27 and TRBJ2-6, reads EAQVTQNPRYLITVTGKKLTVTCSQNMNHEYMSWYRQDPGLGLRQIYYSMNVEVTDKGDVPEGYKVSRKEKRNFPLILESPSPNQTSLYFCASSEHSGANVLTFGAGSRLTVL.

The chain combines TRBV10-3 with TRBJ2-5; possible D gene TRBD1, 5 bases. The CDR3 runs 14 residues. V lost 3 bases and J lost 4, with 12 bases in between. Germline V CDR1 and CDR2: ENHRY, SYGVKD. CDR3 residues: CAISEIGHRETQYF. The CDR3 coding sequence is TGTGCCATCAGTGAAATCGGACATCGAGAGACCCAGTACTTC.

This clone was found once. This sequence joins TRBV2 and TRBJ1-5; no reliable D call. CDR3 size: 15 residues. Trimming took off 4 bases at V and 0 bases at J, with 10 bases between the two ends. Germline CDR1 reads SNHLY; CDR2 reads FYNNEI. The CDR3 DNA reads as TGTGCCAGCAGTGGGGCACCGTATAGCAATCAGCCCCAGCATTTT. Its protein is CASSGAPYSNQPQHF. Using reference TRBV2 and TRBJ1-5 for the parts outside the CDR3, the full variable domain is EPEVTQTPSHQVTQMGQEVILRCVPISNHLYFYWYRQILGQKVEFLVSFYNNEISEKSEIFDDQFSVERPDGSNFTLKIRSTKLEDSAMYFCASSGAPYSNQPQHFGDGTRLSIL.

The CDR3 is CASSLTGVQDYGYTF. CDR3 in DNA: TGCGCCAGCAGCTTGACAGGGGTACAGGACTATGGCTACACCTTC. The chain has TRBV5-1 and TRBJ1-2; 7 positions agree with TRBD1. This CDR3 is built from 15 residues. Germline V gives CDR1 SGHRS, CDR2 YFSETQ. Trimming removed 1 base from V and 3 bases from J; junction bases left unmatched: 6.

The genes are TRBV3-1 (or the pseudogene TRBV3-2) and TRBJ1-1, with TRBD1 matching 7 bases. V shed 3 bases and J 4 bases; nucleotides not matched to a gene: 5. The CDR3 is 14 amino acids. Germline CDR1 is LGHDT and CDR2 is YNNKEL (reference sequence). CDR3 in DNA: TGTGCCAGCAGCCAGGAGGGGGCCAGCACTGAAGCTTTCTTT. This encodes CASSQEGASTEAFF.

The rearrangement links TRBV6-5 to TRBJ1-1; TRBD1 matches at 7 bases. In germline, CDR1 is MNHEY, CDR2 SVGAGI. CDR3 size: 13 residues. V was clipped by 5 bases and J by 8 bases; unmatched bases: 8. The CDR3 coding sequence is TGTGCCAGCAGTCCACAGGGGAAGGGGGAAGCTTTCTTT. Amino acids: CASSPQGKGEAFF.

This clone was detected ten times or more. The chain recombines TRBV6-5 with TRBJ1-5, with a possible D match to TRBD1 (5 bases). CDR1 is MNHEY, CDR2 SVGAGI, per germline. This CDR3 has 15 amino acids. V lost 0 bases and J 6 bases, leaving 12 bases between the germline ends. CDR3 bases: TGTGCCAGCAGTTACTCGATCGGGGGTGGTCAGCCCCAGCATTTT. This translates into CASSYSIGGGQPQHF.

V usage is TRBV3-1 (or the pseudogene TRBV3-2) and J usage is TRBJ1-3; D is perhaps TRBD1 (6 bases). The length of the CDR3 is 17 residues. Trimming shortened V by 1 base and J by 3 bases, and 16 bases separated the two germline ends. Looked up from germline, CDR1 is LGHDT and CDR2 is YNNKEL (reference sequence). The CDR3: CASSQGGPGRIGNTIYF. In DNA, the CDR3 is TGTGCCAGCAGCCAAGGGGGGCCAGGGCGCATTGGAAACACCATATATTTT.

V is TRBV28 and J is TRBJ1-4; D is perhaps TRBD1 (5 bases). Germline values: CDR1 MDHEN, CDR2 SYDVKM. Trimming pared 4 bases from V and 5 bases from J, leaving 14 bases between. The CDR3 spans 15 residues. CDR3 protein: CASSSRTLGNEKLFF. The CDR3 DNA sequence: TGTGCCAGCAGTTCCCGGACATTGGGAAATGAAAAACTGTTTTTT.

CDR3 sequence: CAWSPPIGPMNTEAFF. In nucleotides, the CDR3 is TGTGCCTGGAGTCCGCCTATCGGTCCCATGAACACTGAAGCTTTCTTT. V usage is TRBV30 and J usage is TRBJ1-1, with D uncertain. The CDR3 spans 16 residues. The germline V and J ends were trimmed by 2 bases and 0 bases, with 16 bases remaining between them. In germline, CDR1 is GTSNPN, CDR2 SVGIG (reference sequence).

The rearrangement links TRBV19 to TRBJ2-5, with D perhaps matching TRBD2 (5 bases). Germline loops: CDR1 LNHDA, CDR2 SQIVND (reference sequence). This CDR3 has 17 residues. V lost 7 bases, J lost 5 bases, and 26 bases lay in between. The CDR3 DNA reads as TGTGCCAGTACCCCGGGAAGGATCGGGTCCAGCTTGGAGACCCAGTACTTC. Its protein product is CASTPGRIGSSLETQYF.

The sample holds one count of this clone. The rearrangement joins TRBV18 to TRBJ2-3; tentative D call: TRBD2 (5 bases). The CDR3 consists of 17 residues. V dropped 3 bases and J dropped 0 bases, with 16 bases sitting between them. From germline, CDR1 is KGHSH and CDR2 LQKENI. CDR3 in DNA: TGTGCCAGCTCACCGGAGGATGCACTCCTTAGCACAGATACGCAGTATTTT. It specifies CASSPEDALLSTDTQYF.

V and J are TRBV28 and TRBJ1-5; TRBD1 matches 8 bases. The CDR3 is made up of 15 amino acids. Germline-derived CDR1 and CDR2 are MDHEN and SYDVKM. Unmatched junction bases numbered 3, after V lost 3 bases and J lost 2 bases. CDR3 sequence: CASSFDRGGNQPQHF. The CDR3 DNA reads as TGTGCCAGCAGTTTCGACAGGGGCGGCAATCAGCCCCAGCATTTT.

The chain combines TRBV28 with TRBJ2-2; tentative D call: TRBD2 (5 bases). CDR1 and CDR2 (germline): MDHEN, SYDVKM. With 4 bases removed from V and 7 bases from J, the gap between germline ends came to 16 bases. The CDR3 contains 15 residues. The CDR3 nucleotides read TGTGCCAGCAGTTCCGAGGGTGAACGGATCGGGGAGCTGTTTTTT. Protein product: CASSSEGERIGELFF.

This rearrangement joins TRBV10-3 to TRBJ2-7, with 10 bases matching TRBD2. The V gene end was trimmed by 2 bases and the J gene end by 6 bases; junction bases not matched to a gene: 4. The CDR3 is 14 residues long. Germline assignment: CDR1 ENHRY and CDR2 SYGVKD. In DNA form, the CDR3 reads TGTGCCATCAGTGAGACTAGCGGGAAACGCGAGCAGTACTTC. This gives the protein CAISETSGKREQYF.

This clone appeared once. The V gene is TRBV21-1, the J gene TRBJ2-6; the DNA was not compared with TRBD1, the D call given in the table. TRBV21-1 is labeled a pseudogene. This CDR3 contains 17 residues. The CDR3 region is CASSKGLQGAGANVLTF. Written as DNA, the CDR3 is TGTGCCAGCAGCAAAGGTTTACAGGGAGCTGGGGCCAACGTCCTGACTTTC.

The genes are TRBV7-8 and TRBJ2-1; the match to TRBD2 covers 7 bases. CDR1 and CDR2 from the germline V gene are SGHVS and FQNEAQ. Trimming removed 3 bases from V and 4 bases from J; junction bases left unmatched: 27. This CDR3 is 22 amino acids long. This chain's CDR3 is CASSFSKAGLQAARYGYNEQFF. The CDR3, as DNA: TGTGCCAGCAGCTTTAGCAAGGCGGGACTACAAGCAGCAAGGTACGGGTACAATGAGCAGTTCTTC.

This sequence joins TRBV7-9 and TRBJ2-3; D unclear. V shed 5 bases and J shed 0 bases, with 9 bases lying between them. Per the germline V gene, CDR1 is SEHNR and CDR2 is FQNEAQ (reference sequence). The length of the CDR3 is 14 residues. CDR3 region: CASSLSSSTDTQYF. The CDR3 coding sequence is TGTGCCAGCAGCCTGAGTTCCAGCACAGATACGCAGTATTTT.

The rearrangement uses TRBV5-1 and TRBJ1-2; possible D gene TRBD1, 5 bases. V gave up 4 bases and J gave up 6 bases, with 16 bases separating them. In germline, CDR1 is SGHRS, CDR2 YFSETQ. This CDR3 is built from 14 residues. The CDR3 nucleotides read TGCGCCAGCAGCCCGATGACAGCGATTAATGGCTACACCTTC. It translates to CASSPMTAINGYTF.

The genes are TRBV27 and TRBJ2-4; the D gene is possibly TRBD2 (6 bases). The germline V and J ends were trimmed by 4 bases and 5 bases, with 15 bases remaining between them. The CDR3 sequence is 15 residues long. In germline, CDR1 is MNHEY, CDR2 SMNVEV (reference sequence). The chain's CDR3 is CASSSIGGGENIQYF. The CDR3 DNA reads TGTGCCAGCAGTTCCATCGGGGGTGGGGAAAACATTCAGTACTTC.

This sequence joins TRBV28 and TRBJ1-2; D remains unclear. CDR3 length: 14 residues. Germline V lookup: CDR1 MDHEN, CDR2 SYDVKM. The V end was cut by 1 base, the J end by 4 bases, with 10 bases between. The CDR3 loop is CASSLSSGVYGYTF. Written as DNA, the CDR3 is TGTGCCAGCAGTTTATCATCCGGTGTCTATGGCTACACCTTC.

The V call is TRBV28, the J call TRBJ1-1; D gene unclear. The CDR3 sequence is 13 residues long. The V end lost 3 bases, the J end lost 4 bases, and 9 bases lay between the germline ends. CDR1 is MDHEN and CDR2 is SYDVKM in the germline V gene. Here the CDR3 DNA reads TGTGCCAGCAGTTTGCACCGCAGCACTGAAGCTTTCTTT. The encoded protein is CASSLHRSTEAFF.